This T cell receptor (beta chain) stems from a study of T cell responses to AZD1222 COVID-19 vaccine (dated by TCRdb to 2020 to 2022). About the full investigation: AZD1222 recipients given second doses at about 4 weeks or at about 12 weeks were pooled, since spike-specific TCR depth and breadth were not found to differ between the two schedules. TCR sequencing covered 233 trial participants: about 210 given two doses of AZD1222 and approximately 25 given two doses of MenACWY control vaccine. Enrollment into the trials was organized by age into subgroups of 18-55, 56-69 and 70-plus years, and those subgroups contained around 150, 28 and 57 TCR-sequenced participants, respectively. The research as a whole found: The 56-69-year group was small, and its depth increase did not reach significance, likely because of low power. Because no day 14 peak-response samples were available, the repertoires could be characterized only after the peak T cell response. Spike-specific TCR breadth and depth rose significantly after two AZD1222 doses compared with day 0 and with MenACWY recipients. Epitopes outside the regions mutated in the B.1.351 and B.1.1.7 variants were reportedly recognized by nearly half of the unique spike-specific TCRs. The whole spike protein was spanned by vaccine-associated CD4 TCRs, and dominant responses were seen in regions 160-218 and 743-854. Conclusions about previously exposed vaccinees were limited because only 6 or 7 AZD1222 recipients were SARS-CoV-2 seropositive at baseline. Participants were mostly white British and included more females than males, and it was suggested by the authors that clonal diversity may have been underestimated.

CDR1 and CDR2 were assigned from the germline V gene (reference sequence) as SGHKS and YYEKEE. V loses 4 bases, J loses 1 base, and the germline ends lie 18 bases apart. The CDR3 sequence holds 17 residues, the cysteine and phenylalanine included. Only the CDR3 part of the read is kept: 51 bases, read in frame from the first base. In light of the paper, this sample's time point label describes: baseline before first vaccination. Samples from vaccinated people were obtained from the UK trials COV001 and COV002, which included a single-blind randomized controlled phase 2/3 trial of AZD1222 (ChAdOx1 nCoV-19) in healthy adults. Trial participant PBMC samples were collected at day 0 and day 28 after the second dose for TCRbeta chain sequencing. About this clone itself: Which antigen it targets is not known. No per-base quality is available; no much larger clone lies one base away.

The CDR3 regions of human TCRbeta chains were analyzed by immunosequencing. From the authors' description of their analysis: Repertoire TCRs were matched against a reference library of SARS-CoV-2-specific TCRs generated with the MIRA antigen-specificity platform. Breadth was defined as the fraction of unique TCRs that were SARS-CoV-2-associated, and depth was defined as the fraction of total T cells that were SARS-CoV-2-associated. Each spike-specific TCR was assigned to its reactive spike region and to a CD4 or CD8 class using the MIRA data. Log10-transformed breadth and depth values were compared by one-way ANOVA with Sidak's multiple comparisons tests. TCRdb's version of the immuneACCESS table is confined to in-frame rearrangements and falls short of the full clone set. An unresolved V gene accounts for under half of the shortfall where checked; the remainder is of unknown origin. The V and J calls and the clone size are those of that table, but D and trimming were determined from the DNA. In all, the sample holds roughly 120,000 clones, and 80% to 90% of those were seen once. The ten largest account for 7% to 8% of the sample.

The sample was peripheral blood, taken on day 0 of AZD1222 vaccination. The rearrangement combines TRBV5-5 with TRBJ2-1; tentative D gene TRBD1, with 5 bases matching. This TCR came from an adult in good health. The nucleotide sequence reads TGTGCCAGCAGCCTAAGGCCACAGGCGGATTCCTACAATGAGCAGTTCTTC. Translated, this is CASSLRPQADSYNEQFF. With the portions outside the CDR3 filled from the reference TRBV5-5 and TRBJ2-1 genes, the complete variable region becomes DAGVTQSPTHLIKTRGQQVTLRCSPISGHKSVSWYQQVLGQGPQFIFQYYEKEERGRGNFPDRFSARQFPNYSSELNVNALLLGDSALYLCASSLRPQADSYNEQFFGPGTRLTVL.